A single sample is the source of the 23 T cell receptor beta chains below, sequenced in a study of blood T cells in healthy people across ages. Next came a second PCR, run for roughly 6 to 11 cycles, which used a sample-barcoded 5' primer along with a J-beta primer mix. TCRdb passed the 5' RACE reads through MiXCR, listing each CDR3 protein once. Among about 1.6 million distinct CDR3 sequences, 30% to 40% were seen once, and the ten largest hold 11%. Sequencing used blood. These receptors were collected from a woman in her 30s in good health.

This clonotype was recorded a few times. CDR3 protein: CASSLYTGEETQYF. The CDR3 bases are TGTGCCAGCAGTTTATACACAGGGGAAGAGACCCAGTACTTC. The chain is built from TRBV27 and TRBJ2-5; 7 nucleotides match TRBD1. Germline V CDR1 and CDR2: MNHEY, SMNVEV (reference sequence). The CDR3 has 14 amino acids. The V and J ends lost 1 base and 3 bases, in that order; junction bases with no gene match: 2.

V usage is TRBV27 and J usage is TRBJ2-3; unclear D gene. V gave up 5 bases and J gave up 11 bases, with 14 bases separating them. Germline V lookup: CDR1 MNHEY, CDR2 SMNVEV (reference sequence). CDR3 length equals 12 residues. Here the CDR3 reads CASSTDMRGQYF. As DNA, the CDR3 is TGTGCCAGCAGTACCGATATGCGCGGGCAGTATTTT.

The chain employs TRBV12-3 or TRBV12-4 and TRBJ2-7, with 9 bases matching TRBD2. The CDR3 covers 14 residues. With V trimmed by 8 bases and J by 4 bases, 9 bases remained unmatched. The CDR3 DNA reads as TGTGCCAGCCTCCATAGCGGGAGTACATACGAGCAGTACTTC. Translated, it gives CASLHSGSTYEQYF.

CDR3 coding DNA: TGTGCCAGCAGCTTTCACTTTGGGGGAGCCACAGATACGCAGTATTTT. This encodes CASSFHFGGATDTQYF. The chain links TRBV11-2 to TRBJ2-3, with D possibly called TRBD1 or TRBD2 (5 bases each). Germline CDR1 SGHAT, CDR2 FQNNGV. The ends were cut back, 3 bases at V and 2 bases at J, with 15 bases in the middle. The CDR3 contains 16 residues.

This clonotype has a handful of counts. J is TRBJ1-2 and V is TRBV6-5; D ambiguous. V lost 0 bases and J 7 bases, leaving 9 bases between the germline ends. The CDR3 spans 13 residues. Germline V gene sequence: CDR1 MNHEY, CDR2 SVGAGI. The CDR3 bases are TGTGCCAGCAGTTACTCAAGGGAGGGTGGCTACACCTTC. Translation: CASSYSREGGYTF.

The sample holds many counts of this clonotype. The gene calls are TRBV4-1 and TRBJ2-5; TRBD1 is a possible D gene (5 bases). The V end lost 0 bases, the J end lost 2 bases, and 16 bases lay between the germline ends. Germline CDR1 is MGHRA and CDR2 is YSYEKL. The CDR3 is 17 amino acids. The DNA for the CDR3 is TGCGCCAGCAGCCAAGATCTTCTCGACAGCCAGCAAGAGACCCAGTACTTC. It encodes CASSQDLLDSQQETQYF.

This clonotype has a single count. This rearrangement joins TRBV19 to TRBJ2-5, with a weak D call TRBD1 (6 bases). TRBJ2-7 explains the end of the DNA better; the J call may be wrong. Germline loops: CDR1 LNHDA, CDR2 SQIVND (reference sequence). This CDR3 is 14 amino acids long. CDR3 DNA: TGTGCCAGTAGTTCCGGAGAGGGGGCCTACGAGCAGTACTTC. The encoded protein is CASSSGEGAYEQYF.

The chain combines TRBV15 with TRBJ2-3, with TRBD1 as a possible D gene (6 bases). The germline CDR1 and CDR2 sequences are LNHNV and YYDKDF (reference sequence). Trimming shortened V by 4 bases and J by 1 base, and 12 bases separated the two germline ends. The CDR3 spans 15 residues. As DNA, the CDR3 is TGTGCCACCAGCAAGGGCAGGGGAGGCACAGATACGCAGTATTTT. It is translated as CATSKGRGGTDTQYF.

This clonotype was counted a few times. This rearrangement joins TRBV12-3 or TRBV12-4 to TRBJ1-2; 8 bases line up with TRBD1. CDR3 length: 15 residues. The trim removed 3 bases at V and 0 bases at J, leaving 3 bases unmatched. The DNA of the CDR3 is TGTGCCAGCAGTTTTATGACAGGGGCTAACTATGGCTACACCTTC. It specifies CASSFMTGANYGYTF.

The V gene is TRBV30, the J gene TRBJ2-7, with a possible D match to TRBD1 (5 bases). This CDR3 region has 14 residues. Trimming took off 3 bases at V and 3 bases at J, with 15 bases between the two ends. Germline V lookup: CDR1 GTSNPN, CDR2 SVGIG (reference sequence). This CDR3 reads CAWRQGAGDYEQYF. The CDR3 DNA reads as TGTGCCTGGAGGCAAGGGGCAGGAGACTACGAGCAGTACTTC.

This clonotype was counted many times. Mismatch with germline at one junction end may stem from a read error. The V gene is TRBV5-1, the J gene TRBJ2-5; D gene unclear. The germline V gene encodes CDR1 SGHRS and CDR2 YFSETQ. This CDR3 has 13 residues. DNA for the CDR3: TGTGCCAGCAGCCCCCCTAGCCAAGAGACCCAGTACTTC. Its protein is CASSPPSQETQYF.

The chain uses TRBV20-1 and TRBJ2-3, with 7 bases that match TRBD1. Trimming at V came to 5 bases and at J to 8 bases, leaving 10 bases not matched to a gene. Germline-derived CDR1 and CDR2 are DFQATT and SNEGSKA (reference sequence). This CDR3 has 13 amino acids. The DNA for the CDR3 is TGCAGTGCTGGGGACAGAATTTCAGCTACGCAGTATTTT. Translated, it gives CSAGDRISATQYF.

This chain connects TRBV27 to TRBJ2-3, with 12 bases aligning to TRBD2. Germline V gene data show CDR1 as MNHEY and CDR2 as SMNVEV (reference sequence). This CDR3 has 14 amino acids. V lost 5 bases to trimming and J lost 6 bases; unmatched junction nucleotides: 3. CDR3 sequence (DNA): TGTGCCAGCAGTGGACTAGCGGGACGGGATACGCAGTATTTT. It is translated as CASSGLAGRDTQYF.

With regard to this clonotype: A much larger clone lies a single base off, so this may be a read error. The chain combines TRBV20-1 with TRBJ2-2, with 9 positions matching TRBD2. Per germline, CDR1 DFQATT and CDR2 SNEGSKA (reference sequence). CDR3 length: 15 amino acids. For the CDR3, the DNA is TGCAGTGTTAGATTAGCGGGGGTGAACACCGGGGAGCTGTTTTTT. Protein: CSVRLAGVNTGELFF.

This clonotype was detected a few times. This rearrangement joins TRBV6-6 to TRBJ2-2; D is possibly TRBD2 (6 bases). Germline lookup yields CDR1 MNHNY and CDR2 SVGAGI (reference sequence). The V end was cut by 7 bases, the J end by 5 bases, with 23 bases between. The CDR3 is 17 amino acids. CDR3 residues: CASNTGDSITPTGELFF. Written as DNA, the CDR3 is TGTGCCAGCAATACTGGGGACTCAATTACGCCTACCGGGGAGCTGTTTTTT.

CDR3 DNA sequence: TGTGCCAGCAGCGCACCGTCGGGACAGGGCACCTCTGGGGCCAACGTCCTGACTTTC. Translating it yields CASSAPSGQGTSGANVLTF. This sequence joins TRBV7-3 and TRBJ2-6; 9 bases fit TRBD1. V was clipped by 5 bases and J by 0 bases; unmatched bases: 11. Germline CDR1 is SGHTA and CDR2 is FQGTGA. The CDR3 is 19 residues long.

The chain links TRBV20-1 to TRBJ2-7; no clear D. The CDR3 spans 20 residues. Looked up from germline, CDR1 is DFQATT and CDR2 is SNEGSKA (reference sequence). V dropped 0 bases and J dropped 1 base, with 28 bases sitting between them. CDR3 sequence: CSAREWSPFGRAAPSYEQYF. The CDR3 DNA reads TGCAGTGCTAGAGAATGGTCCCCCTTCGGCCGGGCAGCTCCTTCCTACGAGCAGTACTTC.

This clonotype showed up just a few times. J is TRBJ2-1 and V is TRBV20-1; the D gene is possibly TRBD2 (5 bases). Trimming removed 6 bases from V and 9 bases from J, with 18 bases in between. There are 13 residues in the CDR3. Germline lookup yields CDR1 DFQATT and CDR2 SNEGSKA (reference sequence). This chain's CDR3 is CSAREGPEGEQFF. CDR3 DNA: TGCAGTGCCCGGGAAGGGCCCGAGGGTGAGCAGTTCTTC.

This sequence joins TRBV30 and TRBJ2-3; the match to TRBD2 covers 8 bases. The CDR3 consists of 15 residues. Germline V CDR1 and CDR2: GTSNPN, SVGIG (reference sequence). Trimming removed 0 bases from V and 3 bases from J; junction bases left unmatched: 5. CDR3: CAWSVPSGSTDTQYF. CDR3 sequence (DNA): TGTGCCTGGAGTGTACCCAGCGGGAGTACAGATACGCAGTATTTT.

This clonotype was picked up a small number of times. The V and J genes are TRBV6-5 and TRBJ2-3, with D possibly TRBD2 on 6 matching bases. The germline V gene has CDR1 MNHEY and CDR2 SVGAGI. The V end lost 6 bases, the J end lost 3 bases, and 19 bases lay between the germline ends. The CDR3 has 16 amino acids. CDR3 DNA: TGTGCCAGCAGCATCTCCTTCGGGGGAGAGACAGATACGCAGTATTTT. It is translated as CASSISFGGETDTQYF.

This clonotype was counted between two and nine times. This sequence joins TRBV20-1 and TRBJ1-2; D may be TRBD1 (6 bases). The ends were cut back, 7 bases at V and 5 bases at J, with 23 bases in the middle. Germline lookup yields CDR1 DFQATT and CDR2 SNEGSKA (reference sequence). CDR3 length: 15 residues. CDR3 sequence (DNA): TGCAGTGTTTCGAAACCCGGACAGACGAGATATGGCTACACCTTC. This sequence encodes CSVSKPGQTRYGYTF.

CDR3 nucleotides: TGTGCCAGCAGCGTGGTGGGGGGAGGAGACTACAATGAGCAGTTCTTC. It is translated as CASSVVGGGDYNEQFF. The rearrangement joins TRBV9 to TRBJ2-1; maybe TRBD2 (6 bases). This CDR3 has 16 residues. V lost 2 bases and J lost 3, with 15 bases in between. Germline V gene lookup returns CDR1 SGDLS and CDR2 YYNGEE.

J is TRBJ2-1 and V is TRBV10-3, with TRBD2 as a possible D gene (6 bases). The CDR3 consists of 16 residues. Germline V lookup: CDR1 ENHRY, CDR2 SYGVKD. Trimming left V 3 bases short and J 7 bases short, with 19 bases between. The CDR3 reads CAISDVAGFGENEQFF. DNA of the CDR3: TGTGCCATCAGTGACGTCGCGGGGTTCGGGGAGAATGAGCAGTTCTTC.